The entry that follows covers one TCR beta chain sequence. The target antigen is unknown. This specimen belongs to a study of T cell repertoires in cytomegalovirus infection. Study-level information: An indication of both CMV infection and matching HLA type came from public TCR beta signatures.

Germline loops: CDR1 SGHRS, CDR2 YFSETQ. V was shortened by 3 bases and J by 1 base, with 10 bases between the two germline ends. The CDR3 runs to 14 residues. TCRdb processed the reads anew with MiXCR; each CDR3 protein has one entry. The table lists under 800,000 distinct CDR3 sequences, approximately 24% of them singletons. Notes on the study in general: The ex vivo response showed dominance by HLA-C-restricted CMV-specific TCR beta clonotypes. Accumulated public TCR beta family frequency recognized individuals carrying CMV together with the relevant HLA.

The sequencing input was CD8+ T cells from PBMCs. The clonotype was recovered from a human donor in good health (CMV status not recorded). Some clones in this sample may be carry-over from other donors' samples. The chain is built from TRBV5-1 and TRBJ1-2, with D unclear. The CDR3 DNA reads TGCGCCAGCAGCTCGTCTAGTGTTAACTATGGCTACACCTTC. Translation gives CASSSSSVNYGYTF.